The rows below give T cell receptor beta chains drawn from one sample of a study of blood T cell repertoires in COVID-19. Here immunoSEQ multiplex PCR was the method, and the copy in TCRdb shows in-frame clones only, minus some. The sample yields over 300,000 clones, roughly nine tenths seen once. The sample taken for sequencing was peripheral blood. The receptors derive from a man aged 35-49 years with acute or convalescent COVID-19. The CDR3 runs from the conserved cysteine through the conserved F or W. A D gene is named only where the DNA matches it firmly. A row's size may be missing; if present it is once, few, many or a size class.

clone size,V gene,J gene,D gene,CDR3 protein,CDR3 DNA
-,TRBV3-1/TRBV3-2,TRBJ2-7,-,CASSQDPQSLYEQYF,TGTGCCAGCAGCCAAGATCCACAGAGTCTATACGAGCAGTACTTC
-,TRBV29-1,TRBJ1-1,-,CSVEPRGNGNTEAFF,TGCAGCGTTGAACCCCGGGGGAATGGGAACACTGAAGCTTTCTTT
-,TRBV24-1,TRBJ2-2,TRBD1,CATGQGTGELFF,TGTGCCACAGGACAGGGGACCGGGGAGCTGTTTTTT
-,TRBV12-5,TRBJ2-7,TRBD1,CASGPGQGFAYEQYF,TGTGCTAGTGGCCCCGGACAGGGATTTGCCTACGAGCAGTACTTC
-,TRBV24-1,TRBJ1-2,TRBD1,CATSTDRGPDYGYTF,TGTGCCACCAGTACCGACAGGGGCCCAGACTATGGCTACACCTTC
-,TRBV5-6,TRBJ2-4,TRBD1,CASSWTGLNIQYF,TGTGCCAGCAGCTGGACAGGGTTAAACATTCAGTACTTC
-,TRBV27,TRBJ2-1,-,CASSFSRSYNEQFF,TGTGCCAGCAGTTTTTCCCGCTCCTACAATGAGCAGTTCTTC
-,TRBV6-6,TRBJ2-1,TRBD1,CASSYSDRVVEQFF,TGTGCCAGCAGTTACTCCGACAGGGTCGTTGAGCAGTTCTTC
few,TRBV5-1,TRBJ2-1,-,CASSLGRTYSYNEQFF,TGCGCCAGCAGCTTAGGTCGGACTTACTCCTACAATGAGCAGTTCTTC
-,TRBV28,TRBJ1-6,TRBD1,CASSFGTVYNSPLHF,TGTGCCAGCAGTTTTGGGACAGTGTATAATTCACCCCTCCACTTT
-,TRBV10-1,TRBJ2-5,-,CASSESGQGWETQYF,TGCGCCAGCAGTGAGTCCGGGCAGGGTTGGGAGACCCAGTACTTC
-,TRBV6-5,TRBJ1-1,TRBD1,CASSYSATGENTEAFF,TGTGCCAGCAGTTACTCCGCGACAGGGGAAAACACTGAAGCTTTCTTT
once,TRBV27,TRBJ1-3,TRBD1,CASRRDSSGNTIYF,TGTGCCAGCAGGCGGGACAGCTCTGGAAACACCATATATTTT
-,TRBV29-1,TRBJ2-7,-,CSVDGSAGPSSYEQYF,TGCAGCGTTGACGGGTCCGCGGGACCTAGCTCCTACGAGCAGTACTTC
-,TRBV6-5,TRBJ1-3,TRBD1,CASSRQGQAGNTIYF,TGTGCCAGCAGTCGACAGGGTCAAGCTGGAAACACCATATATTTT
-,TRBV5-6,TRBJ2-5,-,CASSLSWGKNQETQYF,TGTGCCAGCAGCCTTTCGTGGGGCAAAAACCAAGAGACCCAGTACTTC
-,TRBV11-2,TRBJ2-5,TRBD1,CASSFSGQGGAETQYF,TGTGCCAGCAGCTTCTCGGGACAGGGGGGTGCGGAGACCCAGTACTTC
-,TRBV9,TRBJ1-2,TRBD1,CASSVLTDRGGYTF,TGTGCCAGCAGCGTTCTTACTGACAGGGGCGGCTACACCTTC
once,TRBV9,TRBJ1-6,-,CASSVGSQGGSPLHF,TGTGCCAGCAGCGTAGGGAGCCAGGGCGGCTCACCCCTCCACTTT
once,TRBV7-3,TRBJ2-1,-,CASSLRWLVSSYNEQFF,TGTGCCAGCAGCTTAAGATGGTTAGTATCATCCTACAATGAGCAGTTCTTC
-,TRBV19,TRBJ2-3,TRBD1,CASSIFWTGVADTQYF,TGTGCCAGTAGTATCTTTTGGACAGGGGTAGCGGATACGCAGTATTTT
once,TRBV12-2,TRBJ2-7,-,CASRLAHNSGGWTGNYEQYF,TGTGCAAGTCGCTTAGCGCACAACAGCGGTGGGTGGACAGGGAACTACGAGCAGTACTTC
-,TRBV6-2/TRBV6-3,TRBJ1-1,-,CASSYPPPRGTEAFF,TGTGCCAGCAGTTACCCGCCTCCCCGGGGCACTGAAGCTTTCTTT
-,TRBV9,TRBJ1-4,-,CASSPRGTGEKLFF,TGTGCCAGCAGCCCCCGCGGGACGGGTGAAAAACTGTTTTTT
-,TRBV2,TRBJ2-1,TRBD2,CASSESSGSGHEQFF,TGTGCCAGCAGTGAATCTAGCGGGAGCGGCCATGAGCAGTTCTTC
-,TRBV4-1,TRBJ2-3,TRBD2,CASSQDRGGGAIDTQYF,TGCGCCAGCAGCCAAGATCGCGGCGGGGGGGCCATAGATACGCAGTATTTT
-,TRBV18,TRBJ1-2,TRBD1,CASSYGQGRNYGYTF,TGTGCCAGCTCGTACGGACAGGGGAGAAACTATGGCTACACCTTC
-,TRBV7-3,TRBJ2-2,-,CASSSLPTVNTGELFF,TGTGCCAGCAGCTCGCTACCGACAGTGAACACCGGGGAGCTGTTTTTT
-,TRBV4-1,TRBJ2-1,-,CASSWRDPLNEQFF,TGCGCCAGCAGCTGGAGGGATCCTCTCAATGAGCAGTTCTTC
-,TRBV6-5,TRBJ2-2,TRBD1,CASDRDTGELFF,TGTGCCAGCGACAGGGACACCGGGGAGCTGTTTTTT
-,TRBV7-2,TRBJ1-2,-,CASSLPGVRDGYTF,TGTGCCAGCAGCTTACCGGGGGTAAGGGATGGCTACACCTTC
few,TRBV28,TRBJ2-3,-,CASTISGRDTQYF,TGTGCCAGCACCATAAGCGGTCGGGATACGCAGTATTTT
many,TRBV24-1,TRBJ1-5,-,CATSEDGVQPQHF,TGTGCCACCAGTGAGGACGGGGTTCAGCCCCAGCATTTT
-,TRBV7-9,TRBJ2-2,TRBD1,CASSPTDRGTGELFF,TGTGCCAGCAGCCCAACCGACAGGGGCACCGGGGAGCTGTTTTTT
-,TRBV10-3,TRBJ2-5,-,CAIRRAGPETQYF,TGTGCCATCAGGCGGGCGGGACCAGAGACCCAGTACTTC
-,TRBV4-1,TRBJ1-6,TRBD1,CASSTGGRDVFF,TGCGCCAGCAGCACAGGGGGACGCGACGTTTTCTTT
few,TRBV6-2/TRBV6-3,TRBJ1-2,-,CASSSDTNYGYTF,TGTGCCAGCAGTTCCGACACTAACTATGGCTACACCTTC
-,TRBV19,TRBJ2-1,TRBD2,CASSTPSGSSYNEQFF,TGTGCCAGTAGTACCCCTAGCGGGAGCTCCTACAATGAGCAGTTCTTC
-,TRBV29-1,TRBJ2-2,TRBD2,CSVGPGAGGTGELFF,TGCAGCGTTGGGCCAGGAGCGGGAGGGACCGGGGAGCTGTTTTTT
-,TRBV7-9,TRBJ1-6,-,CASSRGGPGNSPLHF,TGTGCCAGCAGCCGCGGGGGGCCGGGGAATTCACCCCTCCACTTT
-,TRBV19,TRBJ1-5,-,CASILEGAPNQPQHF,TGTGCCAGTATCCTAGAGGGAGCCCCCAATCAGCCCCAGCATTTT
once,TRBV5-1,TRBJ1-2,-,CASSLSQGLGYGYTF,TGCGCCAGCAGCTTGTCGCAGGGGCTGGGCTATGGCTACACCTTC
once,TRBV28,TRBJ2-1,TRBD2,CASRGTSGNSNEQFF,TGTGCCAGCAGAGGGACTAGCGGGAATAGCAATGAGCAGTTCTTC
-,TRBV18,TRBJ1-5,TRBD1,CASAQGLEQPQHF,TGTGCCAGCGCACAGGGGCTAGAACAGCCCCAGCATTTT
-,TRBV6-6,TRBJ2-2,-,CASPANTGELFF,TGTGCCAGCCCAGCGAACACCGGGGAGCTGTTTTTT
-,TRBV5-6,TRBJ1-1,TRBD1,CASSLSLTGGTEAFF,TGTGCCAGCAGCTTGTCCCTTACAGGGGGAACTGAAGCTTTCTTT
-,TRBV11-2,TRBJ1-6,TRBD1,CASSPQTGFKNSPLHF,TGTGCCAGCAGCCCGCAGACAGGGTTTAAGAATTCACCCCTCCACTTT
-,TRBV9,TRBJ2-1,TRBD2,CASSVGGSSGIGNEQFF,TGTGCCAGCAGCGTAGGAGGGTCTAGCGGGATTGGAAATGAGCAGTTCTTC
-,TRBV10-2,TRBJ2-1,-,CASSELHRGYSYNEQFF,TGCGCCAGCAGTGAGTTACATCGGGGGTACTCCTACAATGAGCAGTTCTTC
-,TRBV5-1,TRBJ2-3,-,CASSLAGQFTDTQYF,TGCGCCAGCAGCTTGGCGGGTCAGTTTACAGATACGCAGTATTTT